This TCR beta chain is from a study of blood T cell repertoires in COVID-19 (dated by TCRdb to the early 2020s). Background on the whole study: Samples covering the acute and convalescent phases of COVID-19 were provided by collaborators in the United States, Italy and Spain. The prospective study material was composed of cDNA or gDNA derived from T cells, B-cell-depleted T cells, or PBMCs. Subjects who had been exposed to COVID-19, were actively infected with it, or had recovered from it provided the deeply sampled blood TCRbeta repertoires that made up the dataset. A freely available public database, intended as a resource for researchers studying the immune response to SARS-CoV-2, is where the repertoires were released. Samples were obtained from the ongoing ImmuneRACE study (first 160 participants) and from over 1,000 subjects provided by 6 global collaborators. The sample metadata nearly always contained a de-identified subject ID, COVID-19 status, age in years and sex. Where available, HLA class I and class II types were taken from metadata supplied by the sample provider and were not determined by assay-based typing. Overall study outcomes, separate from this receptor: The amount of clinical and demographic metadata varied by source and participant and was provided uncurated.

This clone turned up a few times. What antigen it recognizes has not been identified. No base qualities exist here, and no much larger clone lies one base off it. Each collaborating institution followed its own protocols to collect whole blood in K2EDTA tubes. For TCRbeta analysis, collaborators shipped samples as frozen whole blood, isolated PBMCs, or DNA extracted from either of those sample types. TCRbeta CDR3 regions were amplified from genomic DNA by means of the immunoSEQ Assay, a bias-controlled multiplex PCR. From the authors' description of their analysis: Within the assay, amplification of reference gene primers was used to estimate how many nucleated cells each sample contained. Sequence reads were collapsed and filtered to measure the absolute abundance of every unique TCRbeta CDR3 rearrangement. For each sample, productive Simpson clonality was calculated as the square root of Simpson's diversity index over productive rearrangements. In TCRdb, the immuneACCESS table is reduced to in-frame sequences with V and J assigned. These tables do not hold every clone; where another copy was compared, an unresolved V gene accounts for under half, and the others remain unexplained. V and J calls and clone size are those listed in that table; D and trimming were worked out from the DNA. For this sample the table gives about 140,000 clones, of which around 80% were detected only once. Of the sample, just under 9% is held by the ten largest clones.

Reading the germline V gene gives CDR1 SGHRS and CDR2 YFSETQ. Measured from the cysteine to the phenylalanine, the CDR3 is 15 residues long. Only the CDR3 portion is preserved as DNA: 45 bases, with reading frame beginning at the first base. The V end gives up 0 bases and the J end 4 bases, leaving 3 bases in the junction not matched to a gene. This receptor was obtained from a woman older than 75 in a cohort sampled during active or convalescent COVID-19. The chain couples TRBV5-1 to TRBJ2-1, with 8 bases matching TRBD2. Sequencing input: peripheral blood. The sequenced DNA is TGCGCCAGCAGCTTGGTAGCGGGGAGATACAATGAGCAGTTCTTC. This is translated as CASSLVAGRYNEQFF. The entire variable domain, with the stretches around the CDR3 drawn from the reference TRBV5-1 and TRBJ2-1 proteins, is KAGVTQTPRYLIKTRGQQVTLSCSPISGHRSVSWYQQTPGQGLQFLFEYFSETQRNKGNFPGRFSGRQFSNSRSEMNVSTLELGDSALYLCASSLVAGRYNEQFFGPGTRLTVL.